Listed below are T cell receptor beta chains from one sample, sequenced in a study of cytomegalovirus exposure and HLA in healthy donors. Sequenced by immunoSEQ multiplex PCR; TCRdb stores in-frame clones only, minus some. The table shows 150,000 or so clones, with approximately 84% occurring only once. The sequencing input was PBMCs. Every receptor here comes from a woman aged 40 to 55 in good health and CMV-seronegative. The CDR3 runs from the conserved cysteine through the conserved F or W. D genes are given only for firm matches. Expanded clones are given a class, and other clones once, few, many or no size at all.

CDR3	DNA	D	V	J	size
CAWSAGVEAFF	TGTGCCTGGAGCGCGGGAGTAGAAGCTTTCTTT	-	TRBV30	TRBJ1-1	once
CSVSQIGNEQFF	TGCAGCGTTTCACAGATCGGTAATGAGCAGTTCTTC	-	TRBV29-1	TRBJ2-1	-
CANGFYNEQFF	TGTGCCAACGGTTTTTACAATGAGCAGTTCTTC	-	TRBV10-3	TRBJ2-1	-
CASSTGQGTFGEQFF	TGTGCCAGCAGCACCGGGCAGGGGACGTTCGGTGAGCAGTTCTTC	-	TRBV9	TRBJ2-1	few
CASSQEQGGYTF	TGCGCCAGCAGCCAAGAACAGGGGGGCTACACCTTC	TRBD1	TRBV4-3	TRBJ1-2	-
CASSRGQGVSGANVLTF	TGTGCCAGCAGCCGGGGACAGGGAGTCTCTGGGGCCAACGTCCTGACTTTC	TRBD1	TRBV7-6	TRBJ2-6	-
CASSPQVRTGELFF	TGTGCCAGCAGCCCCCAGGTTAGGACCGGGGAGCTGTTTTTT	-	TRBV7-2	TRBJ2-2	-
CASSLRDSLEAFF	TGTGCCAGCAGCCTCCGGGACAGCTTAGAAGCTTTCTTT	TRBD1	TRBV7-9	TRBJ1-1	-
CASSQARGPRRETQYF	TGTGCCAGCAGCCAAGCTCGAGGTCCCCGGAGGGAGACCCAGTACTTC	-	TRBV14	TRBJ2-5	-
CASSVSGAGANVLTF	TGTGCCAGCAGCGTCTCGGGAGCTGGGGCCAACGTCCTGACTTTC	-	TRBV9	TRBJ2-6	-
CASSQRGGSFEQFF	TGTGCCAGCAGCCAAAGGGGCGGGAGTTTTGAGCAGTTCTTC	TRBD2	TRBV7-2	TRBJ2-1	-
CASSPGQVPYEQYF	TGTGCCAGCAGCCCGGGACAGGTCCCCTACGAGCAGTACTTC	TRBD1	TRBV9	TRBJ2-7	-
CASSSAGNSNQPQHF	TGTGCCAGCAGTTCCGCAGGGAATAGCAATCAGCCCCAGCATTTT	-	TRBV6-5	TRBJ1-5	-
CASSITGDTEAFF	TGTGCCAGTAGTATCACGGGGGACACTGAAGCTTTCTTT	-	TRBV19	TRBJ1-1	-
CASSVEDSEKLFF	TGTGCCAGCAGCGTAGAAGACAGCGAAAAACTGTTTTTT	-	TRBV9	TRBJ1-4	-
CASSESGRSSYEQYF	TGTGCCAGCAGCGAGAGCGGTCGAAGCTCCTACGAGCAGTACTTC	-	TRBV9	TRBJ2-7	-
CASSLGPVYKTGMNTEAFF	TGTGCCAGCAGCTTAGGCCCTGTGTACAAAACAGGGATGAACACTGAAGCTTTCTTT	-	TRBV7-9	TRBJ1-1	-
CASRSTGGATEAFF	TGCGCCAGCAGGTCTACAGGGGGCGCGACTGAAGCTTTCTTT	TRBD1	TRBV5-1	TRBJ1-1	-
CASSSGVIDTQYF	TGTGCCAGCAGTTCCGGGGTCATAGATACGCAGTATTTT	-	TRBV7-9	TRBJ2-3	-
CASSFSPPGQRAYEQYF	TGTGCCAGCAGCTTTAGCCCGCCTGGACAACGCGCCTACGAGCAGTACTTC	-	TRBV7-9	TRBJ2-7	once
CASSIDWRAGYGYTF	TGTGCCAGTAGTATAGATTGGAGGGCGGGCTATGGCTACACCTTC	-	TRBV19	TRBJ1-2	once
CASSWRLAGGPSTDTQYF	TGTGCCAGCAGCTGGAGACTAGCGGGAGGCCCTAGCACAGATACGCAGTATTTT	TRBD2	TRBV7-2	TRBJ2-3	-
CASSQDLNYYEQYF	TGCGCCAGCAGCCAAGATCTGAACTACTACGAGCAGTACTTC	-	TRBV4-3	TRBJ2-7	-
CASSATGAGGEKLFF	TGCGCCAGCAGCGCCACAGGGGCAGGCGGCGAAAAACTGTTTTTT	TRBD1	TRBV5-1	TRBJ1-4	-
CAISGRAGGETQYF	TGTGCCATCAGTGGACGGGCTGGGGGGGAGACCCAGTACTTC	-	TRBV10-3	TRBJ2-5	-
CASSLEGYMSGASTDTQYF	TGTGCCAGCAGCTTAGAGGGATATATGAGCGGGGCTAGCACAGATACGCAGTATTTT	TRBD2	TRBV7-6	TRBJ2-3	-
CASSLSDRDSRYEQYF	TGTGCCAGCAGCCTAAGTGACCGGGACTCAAGGTACGAGCAGTACTTC	-	TRBV4-2	TRBJ2-7	-
CASSQEDSRTSSYNEQFF	TGCGCCAGCAGCCAAGAGGACTCTCGGACCAGCTCCTACAATGAGCAGTTCTTC	-	TRBV4-3	TRBJ2-1	-
CASSFSYAGVSHEQYF	TGTGCCAGCAGTTTCAGCTACGCGGGAGTGTCTCACGAGCAGTACTTC	TRBD2	TRBV28	TRBJ2-7	-
CASLESGGRSGELFF	TGTGCCAGCTTGGAAAGCGGGGGTAGATCCGGGGAGCTGTTTTTT	TRBD2	TRBV19	TRBJ2-2	-
CASRPRLGQGTDTGELFF	TGTGCCAGCCGTCCCCGACTGGGACAGGGGACGGACACCGGGGAGCTGTTTTTT	TRBD1	TRBV28	TRBJ2-2	-
CASSLGRAYNEQFF	TGCGCCAGCAGCCTCGGGAGGGCCTACAATGAGCAGTTCTTC	TRBD2	TRBV10-1	TRBJ2-1	-
CASSIDLTPQVQYF	TGTGCCAGTAGTATAGATCTAACACCCCAGGTTCAGTACTTC	-	TRBV19	TRBJ2-4	-
CASSLGSGPSYEQYF	TGTGCCAGCAGCTTGGGTAGCGGGCCCAGCTACGAGCAGTACTTC	TRBD2	TRBV7-7	TRBJ2-7	-
CASSPRDRVFF	TGTGCCAGCTCACCCCGGGACAGGGTGTTCTTC	TRBD1	TRBV18	TRBJ2-1	few
CASSSLRTSGRVYEQYF	TGTGCCAGCAGTTCCCTAAGGACTAGCGGGAGAGTCTACGAGCAGTACTTC	TRBD2	TRBV11-2	TRBJ2-7	-
CASSPRTGKGYEQYF	TGTGCCAGCAGCCCCCGGACAGGGAAAGGCTACGAGCAGTACTTC	TRBD1	TRBV7-9	TRBJ2-7	few
CSVIVHGNTEAFF	TGCAGCGTTATAGTCCACGGGAACACTGAAGCTTTCTTT	-	TRBV29-1	TRBJ1-1	-
CASSQDAAVVSSYNEQFF	TGCGCCAGCAGCCAAGATGCGGCTGTGGTGAGCTCCTACAATGAGCAGTTCTTC	-	TRBV4-3	TRBJ2-1	-
CSVETRQGETQYF	TGCAGCGTTGAGACTCGGCAGGGAGAGACCCAGTACTTC	-	TRBV29-1	TRBJ2-5	-
CASSQGLPTDTQYF	TGTGCCAGCAGCCAAGGACTACCCACAGATACGCAGTATTTT	-	TRBV4-2	TRBJ2-3	-
CASSLGTSGGRETQYF	TGCGCCAGCAGCTTAGGGACTAGCGGAGGGCGGGAGACCCAGTACTTC	TRBD2	TRBV5-1	TRBJ2-5	-
CASSWTSGAHNEQFF	TGTGCCAGCAGTTGGACTAGCGGGGCCCACAATGAGCAGTTCTTC	TRBD2	TRBV6-6	TRBJ2-1	-
CASSMDRPNREQYF	TGTGCCAGTAGTATGGACAGGCCTAACCGGGAGCAGTACTTC	TRBD1	TRBV19	TRBJ2-7	-
CASSQEANNQPQHF	TGTGCCAGCAGCCAAGAAGCCAACAATCAGCCCCAGCATTTT	-	TRBV4-2	TRBJ1-5	-
CASSLSSDNSPLHF	TGCGCCAGCAGCTTGTCGTCTGATAATTCACCCCTCCACTTT	-	TRBV5-1	TRBJ1-6	-